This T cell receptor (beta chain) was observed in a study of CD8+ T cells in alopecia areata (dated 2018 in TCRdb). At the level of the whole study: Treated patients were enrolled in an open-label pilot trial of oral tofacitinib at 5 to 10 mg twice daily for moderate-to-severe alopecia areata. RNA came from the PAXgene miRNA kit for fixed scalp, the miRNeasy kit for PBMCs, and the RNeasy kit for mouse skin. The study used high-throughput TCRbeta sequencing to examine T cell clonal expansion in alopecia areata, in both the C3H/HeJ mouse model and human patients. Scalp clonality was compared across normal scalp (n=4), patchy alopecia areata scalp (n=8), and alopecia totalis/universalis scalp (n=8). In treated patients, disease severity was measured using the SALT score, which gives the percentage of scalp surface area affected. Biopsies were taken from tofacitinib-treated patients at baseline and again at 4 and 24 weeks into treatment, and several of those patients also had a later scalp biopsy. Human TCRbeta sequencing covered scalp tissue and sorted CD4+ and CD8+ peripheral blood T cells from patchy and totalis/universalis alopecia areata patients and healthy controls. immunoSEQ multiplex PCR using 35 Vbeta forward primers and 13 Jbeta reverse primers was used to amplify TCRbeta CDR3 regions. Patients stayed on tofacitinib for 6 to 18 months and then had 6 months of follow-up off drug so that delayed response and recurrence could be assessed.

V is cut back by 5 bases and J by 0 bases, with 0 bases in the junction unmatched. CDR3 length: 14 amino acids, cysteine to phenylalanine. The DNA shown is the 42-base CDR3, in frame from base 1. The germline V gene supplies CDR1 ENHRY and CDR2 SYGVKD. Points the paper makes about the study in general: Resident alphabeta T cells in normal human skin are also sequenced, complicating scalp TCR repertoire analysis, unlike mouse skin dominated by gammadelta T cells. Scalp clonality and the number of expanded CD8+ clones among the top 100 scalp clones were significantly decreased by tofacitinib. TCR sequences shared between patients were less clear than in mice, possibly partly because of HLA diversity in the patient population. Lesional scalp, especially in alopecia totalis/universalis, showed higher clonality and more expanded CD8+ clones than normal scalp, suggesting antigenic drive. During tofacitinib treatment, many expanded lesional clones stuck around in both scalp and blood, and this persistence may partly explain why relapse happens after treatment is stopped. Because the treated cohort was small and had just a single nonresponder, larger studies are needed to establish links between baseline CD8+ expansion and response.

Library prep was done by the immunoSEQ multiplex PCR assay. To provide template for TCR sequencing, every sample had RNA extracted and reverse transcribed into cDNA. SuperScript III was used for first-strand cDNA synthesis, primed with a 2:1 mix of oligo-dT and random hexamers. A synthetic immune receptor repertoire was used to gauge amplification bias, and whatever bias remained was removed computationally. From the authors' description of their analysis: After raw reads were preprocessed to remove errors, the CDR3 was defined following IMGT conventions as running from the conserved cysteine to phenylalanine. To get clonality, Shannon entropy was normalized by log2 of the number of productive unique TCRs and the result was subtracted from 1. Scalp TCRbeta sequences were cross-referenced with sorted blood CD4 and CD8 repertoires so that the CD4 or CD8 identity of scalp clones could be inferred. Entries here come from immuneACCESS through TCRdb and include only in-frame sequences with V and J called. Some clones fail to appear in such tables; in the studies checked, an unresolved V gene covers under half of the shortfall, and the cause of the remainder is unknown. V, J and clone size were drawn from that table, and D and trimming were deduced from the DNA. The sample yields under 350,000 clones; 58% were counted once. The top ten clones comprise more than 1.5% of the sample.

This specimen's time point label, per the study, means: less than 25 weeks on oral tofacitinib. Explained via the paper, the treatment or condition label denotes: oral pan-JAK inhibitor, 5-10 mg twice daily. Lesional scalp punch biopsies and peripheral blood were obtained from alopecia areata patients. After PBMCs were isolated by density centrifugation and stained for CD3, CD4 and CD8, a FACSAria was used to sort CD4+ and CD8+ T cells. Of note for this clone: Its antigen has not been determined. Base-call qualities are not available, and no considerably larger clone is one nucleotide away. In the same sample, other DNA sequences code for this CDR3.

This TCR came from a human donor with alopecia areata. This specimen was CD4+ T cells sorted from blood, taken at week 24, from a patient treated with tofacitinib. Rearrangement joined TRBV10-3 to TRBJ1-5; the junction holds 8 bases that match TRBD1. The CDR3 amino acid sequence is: CAISQGASNQPQHF. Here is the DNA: TGTGCCATCAGTCAGGGGGCTAGCAATCAGCCCCAGCATTTT.